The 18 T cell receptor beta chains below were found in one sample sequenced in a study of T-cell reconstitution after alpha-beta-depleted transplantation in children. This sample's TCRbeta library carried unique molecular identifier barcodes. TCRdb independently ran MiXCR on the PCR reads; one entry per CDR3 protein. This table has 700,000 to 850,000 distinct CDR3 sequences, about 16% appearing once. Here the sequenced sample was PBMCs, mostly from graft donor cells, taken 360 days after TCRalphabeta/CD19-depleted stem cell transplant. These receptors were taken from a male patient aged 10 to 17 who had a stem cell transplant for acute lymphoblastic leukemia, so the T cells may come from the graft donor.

The CDR3 region is CSAMGGGGLAGVGTGELFF. CDR3 bases: TGCAGTGCTATGGGCGGCGGCGGACTAGCGGGAGTTGGCACCGGGGAGCTGTTTTTT. This chain joins TRBV20-1 and TRBJ2-2, with 13 bases aligning to TRBD2. Germline trimming cut 4 bases from V and 4 bases from J; bases unmatched to any gene: 15. Per germline, CDR1 DFQATT and CDR2 SNEGSKA (reference sequence). There are 19 residues in the CDR3.

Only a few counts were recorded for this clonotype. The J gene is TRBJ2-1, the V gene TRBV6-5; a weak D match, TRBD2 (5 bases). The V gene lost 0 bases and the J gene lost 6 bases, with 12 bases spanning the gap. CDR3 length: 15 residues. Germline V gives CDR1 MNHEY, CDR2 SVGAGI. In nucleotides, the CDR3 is TGTGCCAGCAGTTACTCGACACTAGATGGCAATGAGCAGTTCTTC. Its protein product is CASSYSTLDGNEQFF.

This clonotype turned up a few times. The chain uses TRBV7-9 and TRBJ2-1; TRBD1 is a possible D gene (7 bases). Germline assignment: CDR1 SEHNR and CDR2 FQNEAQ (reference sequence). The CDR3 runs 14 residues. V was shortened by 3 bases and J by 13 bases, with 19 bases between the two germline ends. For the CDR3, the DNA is TGTGCCAGCAGCTTTATTCCTTCAGGGGGGTTTCAGTTCTTC. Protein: CASSFIPSGGFQFF.

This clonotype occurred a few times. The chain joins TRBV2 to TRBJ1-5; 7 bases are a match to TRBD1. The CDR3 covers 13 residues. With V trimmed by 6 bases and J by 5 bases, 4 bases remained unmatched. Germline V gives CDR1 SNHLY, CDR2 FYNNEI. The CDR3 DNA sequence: TGTGCCAGCAGGGGGGACAGTTATCAGCCCCAGCATTTT. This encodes CASRGDSYQPQHF.

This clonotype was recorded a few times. In nucleotides, the CDR3 is TGTGCCAGCAGTACCATCCGGGGCTACGAGCAGTACTTC. Translating gives CASSTIRGYEQYF. The chain carries TRBV27 and TRBJ2-7; D possibly corresponds to TRBD2 (5 bases). Deletions cut 5 bases from V and 3 bases from J, with 11 bases between. There are 13 residues in the CDR3. Germline V lookup: CDR1 MNHEY, CDR2 SMNVEV (reference sequence).

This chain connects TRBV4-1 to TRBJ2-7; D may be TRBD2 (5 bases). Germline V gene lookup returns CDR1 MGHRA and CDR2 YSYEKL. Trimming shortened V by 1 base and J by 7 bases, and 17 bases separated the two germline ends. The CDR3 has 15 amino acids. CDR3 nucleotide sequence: TGCGCCAGCAGCCAAGTACCCGCTAGCCGCCGGGAGCAGTACTTC. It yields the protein CASSQVPASRREQYF.

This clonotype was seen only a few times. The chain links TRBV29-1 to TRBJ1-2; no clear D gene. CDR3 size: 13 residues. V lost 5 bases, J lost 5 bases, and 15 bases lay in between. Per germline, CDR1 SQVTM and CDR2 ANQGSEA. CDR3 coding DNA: TGCAGCGTTCCGAAAGCAGCGACTTATGGCTACACCTTC. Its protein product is CSVPKAATYGYTF.

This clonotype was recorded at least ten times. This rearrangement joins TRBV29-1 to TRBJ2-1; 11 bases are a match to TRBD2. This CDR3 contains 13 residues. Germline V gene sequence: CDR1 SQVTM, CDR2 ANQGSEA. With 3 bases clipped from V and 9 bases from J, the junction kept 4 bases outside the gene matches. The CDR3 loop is CSVDLLAGGEQFF. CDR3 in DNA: TGCAGCGTTGATTTGCTAGCGGGAGGTGAGCAGTTCTTC.

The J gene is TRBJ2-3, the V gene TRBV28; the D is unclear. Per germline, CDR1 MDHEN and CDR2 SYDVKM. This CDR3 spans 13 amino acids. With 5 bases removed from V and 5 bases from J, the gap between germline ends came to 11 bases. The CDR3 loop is CASSLSPGDTQYF. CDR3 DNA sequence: TGTGCCAGCAGTCTCTCCCCGGGAGATACGCAGTATTTT.

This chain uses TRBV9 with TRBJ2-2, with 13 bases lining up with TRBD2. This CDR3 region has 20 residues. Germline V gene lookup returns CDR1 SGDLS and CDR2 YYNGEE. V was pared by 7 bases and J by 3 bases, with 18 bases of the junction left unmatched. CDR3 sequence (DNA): TGTGCCAGCCGAGGATCCGGACTCGGACTAGCGGGAGTAGACACCGGGGAGCTGTTTTTT. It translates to CASRGSGLGLAGVDTGELFF.

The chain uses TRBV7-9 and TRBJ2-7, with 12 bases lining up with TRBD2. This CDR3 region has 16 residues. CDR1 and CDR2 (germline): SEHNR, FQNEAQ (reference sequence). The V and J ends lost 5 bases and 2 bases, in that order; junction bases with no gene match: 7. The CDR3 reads CASSPRTSGVPYEQYF. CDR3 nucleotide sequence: TGTGCCAGCAGCCCTCGGACTAGCGGGGTCCCCTACGAGCAGTACTTC. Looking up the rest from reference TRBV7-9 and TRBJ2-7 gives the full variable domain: DTGVSQNPRHKITKRGQNVTFRCDPISEHNRLYWYRQTLGQGPEFLTYFQNEAQLEKSRLLSDRFSAERPKGSFSTLEIQRTEQGDSAMYLCASSPRTSGVPYEQYFGPGTRLTVT.

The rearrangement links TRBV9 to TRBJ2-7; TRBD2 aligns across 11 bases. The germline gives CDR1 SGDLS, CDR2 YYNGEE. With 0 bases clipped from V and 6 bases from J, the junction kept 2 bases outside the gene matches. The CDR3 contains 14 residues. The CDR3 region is CASSVGLAGPEQYF. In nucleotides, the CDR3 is TGTGCCAGCAGCGTAGGACTAGCGGGACCCGAGCAGTACTTC.

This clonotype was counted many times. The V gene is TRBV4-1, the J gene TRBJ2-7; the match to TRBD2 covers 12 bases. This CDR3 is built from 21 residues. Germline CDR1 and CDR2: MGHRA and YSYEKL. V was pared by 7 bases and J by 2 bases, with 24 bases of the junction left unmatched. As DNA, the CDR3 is TGCGCCAGCACCCTGAGCCCTCCCGGGACTAGCGGGCTTGGGGCCCCCTACGAGCAGTACTTC. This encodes CASTLSPPGTSGLGAPYEQYF.

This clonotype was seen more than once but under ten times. The CDR3 spells CSARETVNYGYTF. The CDR3 DNA sequence: TGCAGTGCTAGAGAGACGGTTAACTATGGCTACACCTTC. The chain uses TRBV20-1 and TRBJ1-2; D ambiguous. Deletions cut 0 bases from V and 1 base from J, with 6 bases between. Germline V gene data show CDR1 as DFQATT and CDR2 as SNEGSKA (reference sequence). The CDR3 contains 13 residues.

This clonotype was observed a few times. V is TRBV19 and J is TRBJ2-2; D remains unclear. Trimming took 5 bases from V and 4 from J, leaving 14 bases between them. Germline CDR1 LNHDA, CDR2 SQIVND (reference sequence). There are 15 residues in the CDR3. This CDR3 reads CASSEKGSGTGELFF. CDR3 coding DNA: TGTGCCAGTAGTGAGAAAGGGTCGGGCACCGGGGAGCTGTTTTTT.

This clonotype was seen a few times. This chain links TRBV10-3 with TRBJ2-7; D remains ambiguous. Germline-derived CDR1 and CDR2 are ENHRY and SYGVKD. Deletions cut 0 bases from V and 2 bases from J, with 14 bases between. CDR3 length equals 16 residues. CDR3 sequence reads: CAISESRSRGAYEQYF. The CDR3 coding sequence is TGTGCCATCAGTGAGTCGCGCTCCCGAGGTGCCTACGAGCAGTACTTC.

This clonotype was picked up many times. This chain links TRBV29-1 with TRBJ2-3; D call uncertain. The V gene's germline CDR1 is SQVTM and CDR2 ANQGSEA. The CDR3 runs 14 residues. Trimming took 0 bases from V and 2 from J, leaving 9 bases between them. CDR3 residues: CSVEETRFTDTQYF. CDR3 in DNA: TGCAGCGTTGAAGAAACCAGGTTCACAGATACGCAGTATTTT.

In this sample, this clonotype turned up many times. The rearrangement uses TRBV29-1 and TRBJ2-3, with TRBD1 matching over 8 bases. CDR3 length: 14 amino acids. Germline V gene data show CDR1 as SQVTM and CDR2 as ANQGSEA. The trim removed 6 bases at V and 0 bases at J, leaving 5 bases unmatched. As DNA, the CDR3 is TGCAGCGTCCTCCGACAGGGGAGCACAGATACGCAGTATTTT. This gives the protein CSVLRQGSTDTQYF.